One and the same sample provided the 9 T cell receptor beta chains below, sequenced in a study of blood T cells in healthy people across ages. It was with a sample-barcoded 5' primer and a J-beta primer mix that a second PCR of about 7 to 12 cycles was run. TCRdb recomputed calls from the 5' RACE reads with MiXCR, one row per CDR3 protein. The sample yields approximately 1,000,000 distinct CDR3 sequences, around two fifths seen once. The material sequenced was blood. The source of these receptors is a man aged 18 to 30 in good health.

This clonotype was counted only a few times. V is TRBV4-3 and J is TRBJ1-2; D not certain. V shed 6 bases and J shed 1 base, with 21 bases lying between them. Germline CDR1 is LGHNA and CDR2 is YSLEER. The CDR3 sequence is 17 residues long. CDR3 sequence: CASSLITGGEVNYGYTF. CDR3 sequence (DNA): TGCGCCAGCAGTCTGATAACCGGCGGGGAGGTTAACTATGGCTACACCTTC.

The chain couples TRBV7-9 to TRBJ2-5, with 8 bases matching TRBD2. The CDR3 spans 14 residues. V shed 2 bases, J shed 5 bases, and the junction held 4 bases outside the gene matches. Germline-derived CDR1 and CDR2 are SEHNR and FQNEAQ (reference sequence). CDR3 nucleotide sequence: TGTGCCAGCAGCTTACGTTCGGGAGGGGAGACCCAGTACTTC. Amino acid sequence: CASSLRSGGETQYF.

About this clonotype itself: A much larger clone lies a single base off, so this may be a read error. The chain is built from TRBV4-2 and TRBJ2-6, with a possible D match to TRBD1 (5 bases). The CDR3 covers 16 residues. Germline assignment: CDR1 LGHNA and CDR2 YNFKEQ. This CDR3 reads CASSQDRLAGASVLTF. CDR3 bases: TGTGCCAGCAGCCAAGATAGACTGGCTGGGGCCAGCGTCCTGACTTTC.

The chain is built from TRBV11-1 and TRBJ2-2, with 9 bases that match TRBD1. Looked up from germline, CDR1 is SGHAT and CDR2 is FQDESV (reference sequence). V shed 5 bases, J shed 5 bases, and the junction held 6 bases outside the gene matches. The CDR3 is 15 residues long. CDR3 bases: TGTGCCAGCAGCGTGGGACAGGGAGGTACCGGGGAGCTGTTTTTT. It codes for CASSVGQGGTGELFF.

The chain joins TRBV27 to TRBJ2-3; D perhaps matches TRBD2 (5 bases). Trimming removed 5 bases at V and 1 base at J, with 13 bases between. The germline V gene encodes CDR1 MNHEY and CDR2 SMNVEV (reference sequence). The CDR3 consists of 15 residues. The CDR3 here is CASSPRAGRTDTQYF. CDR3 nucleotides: TGTGCCAGCAGTCCGAGGGCAGGACGCACAGATACGCAGTATTTT.

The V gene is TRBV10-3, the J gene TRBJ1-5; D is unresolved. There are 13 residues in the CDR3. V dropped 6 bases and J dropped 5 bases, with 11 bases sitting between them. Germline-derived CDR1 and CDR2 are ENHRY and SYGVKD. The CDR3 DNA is TGTGCCATCAGGCCATATGACGATCAGCCCCAGCATTTT. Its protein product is CAIRPYDDQPQHF.

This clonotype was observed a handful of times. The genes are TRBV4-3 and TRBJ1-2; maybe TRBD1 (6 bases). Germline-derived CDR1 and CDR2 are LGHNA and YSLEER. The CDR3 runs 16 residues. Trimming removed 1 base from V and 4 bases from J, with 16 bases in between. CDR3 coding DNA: TGCGCCAGCAGCCAAGCATCGGACAGATTACTCTATGGCTACACCTTC. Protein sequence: CASSQASDRLLYGYTF.

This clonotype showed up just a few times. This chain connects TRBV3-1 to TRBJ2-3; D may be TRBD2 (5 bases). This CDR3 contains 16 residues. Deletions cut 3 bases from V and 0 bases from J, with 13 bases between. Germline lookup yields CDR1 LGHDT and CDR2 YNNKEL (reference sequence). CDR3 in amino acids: CASSQPDYYSTDTQYF. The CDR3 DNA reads TGTGCCAGCAGCCAGCCAGACTACTATAGCACAGATACGCAGTATTTT.

The CDR3 protein is CASSCRTRLNSYEQYF. Written as DNA, the CDR3 is TGTGCCAGCAGCTGCAGGACTCGACTGAACTCCTACGAGCAGTACTTC. The chain uses TRBV7-2 and TRBJ2-7, with a weak D call TRBD2 (5 bases). The germline gives CDR1 SGHTA, CDR2 FQGNSA. The CDR3 has 16 residues. The V end lost 4 bases, the J end lost 0 bases, and 16 bases lay between the germline ends.